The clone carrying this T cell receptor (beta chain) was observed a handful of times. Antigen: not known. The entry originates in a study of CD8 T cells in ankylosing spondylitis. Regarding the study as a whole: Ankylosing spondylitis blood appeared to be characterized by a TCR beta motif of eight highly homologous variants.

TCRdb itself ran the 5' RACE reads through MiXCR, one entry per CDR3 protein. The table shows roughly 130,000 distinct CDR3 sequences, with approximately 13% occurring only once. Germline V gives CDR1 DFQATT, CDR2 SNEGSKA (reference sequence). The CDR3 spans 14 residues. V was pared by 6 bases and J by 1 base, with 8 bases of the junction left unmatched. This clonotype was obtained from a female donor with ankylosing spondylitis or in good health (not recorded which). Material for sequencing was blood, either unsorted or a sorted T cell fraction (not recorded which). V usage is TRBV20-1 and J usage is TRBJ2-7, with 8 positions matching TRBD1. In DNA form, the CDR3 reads TGCAGTGCCTCAGGGGGCGGTCGGTCCTACGAGCAGTACTTC. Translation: CSASGGGRSYEQYF.